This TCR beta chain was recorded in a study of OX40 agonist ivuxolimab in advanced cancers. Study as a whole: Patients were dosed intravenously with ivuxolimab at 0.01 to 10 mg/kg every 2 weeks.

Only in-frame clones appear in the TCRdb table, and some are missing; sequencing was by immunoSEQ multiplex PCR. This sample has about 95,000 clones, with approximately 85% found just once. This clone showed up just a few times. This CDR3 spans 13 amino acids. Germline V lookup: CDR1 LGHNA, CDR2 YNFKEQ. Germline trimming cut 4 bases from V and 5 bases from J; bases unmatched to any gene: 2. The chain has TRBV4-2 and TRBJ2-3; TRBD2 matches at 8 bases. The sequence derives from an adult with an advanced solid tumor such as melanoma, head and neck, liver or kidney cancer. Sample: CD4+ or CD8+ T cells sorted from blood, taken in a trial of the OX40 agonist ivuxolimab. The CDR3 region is CASSPLAEDTQYF. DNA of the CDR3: TGTGCCAGCAGCCCACTAGCGGAAGATACGCAGTATTTT.